This TCR beta chain was retrieved from a study of blood T cell repertoires in COVID-19 (dated by TCRdb to 2020 to 2021). Concerning the study at large: The collaborator samples originated in the United States, Italy and Spain and spanned the acute and convalescent phases of COVID-19. The samples were drawn from the first 160 participants of the ongoing ImmuneRACE study and from about 1,200 subjects provided by 6 global collaborators. The sample metadata nearly always contained a de-identified subject ID, COVID-19 status, age in years and sex. The repertoires were released in a freely available public database intended as a resource for research on the immune response to SARS-CoV-2. The prospective study material was composed of cDNA or gDNA derived from T cells, B-cell-depleted T cells, or PBMCs. HLA class I and class II types, where available, came from metadata supplied by the sample provider rather than from assay-based typing. Subjects who had been exposed to COVID-19, were actively infected with it, or had recovered from it provided the deeply sampled blood TCRbeta repertoires that made up the dataset.

The V end loses 2 bases and the J end loses 8 bases, and a stretch of 16 bases separates them. The CDR1 and CDR2 encoded by the germline V gene are SGHRS and YFSETQ. The CDR3 contains 14 residues, cysteine and phenylalanine counted. The DNA shown is the 42-base CDR3, in frame from base 1. TCRbeta CDR3 regions were amplified from genomic DNA using the immunoSEQ Assay, a bias-controlled multiplex PCR. The original pipeline was this. The number of nucleated cells in each sample was estimated by amplification of reference gene primers within the assay. To quantify the absolute abundance of each unique TCRbeta CDR3 rearrangement, sequence reads were collapsed and filtered. Productive Simpson clonality was computed per sample as the square root of Simpson's diversity index over productive rearrangements. Entries here come from immuneACCESS through TCRdb and include only in-frame sequences with V and J called. Some clones fail to appear in such tables; in the studies checked, an unresolved V gene covers under half of the shortfall, and the cause of the remainder is unknown. V and J calls and clone size are those listed in that table; D and trimming were worked out from the DNA. The sample profile shows fewer than 350,000 clones; roughly 90% of them were found once. Together, the top ten hold roughly 5% of the sample.

This clone was seen a few times. Its antigen specificity is not known. No base qualities exist here, and no much larger clone lies one base off it. Each collaborating institution followed its own protocols to collect whole blood in K2EDTA tubes. For TCRbeta analysis, collaborators shipped samples as frozen whole blood, isolated PBMCs, or DNA extracted from either of those sample types. General conclusions and limits of the study: The quantity of clinical and demographic metadata differed by source and by participant and was supplied without curation.

The receptor comes from a middle-aged man with acute or convalescent COVID-19. Sequencing was carried out using peripheral blood. The V and J segments used are TRBV5-1 and TRBJ1-2, with an unclear D gene assignment. The DNA reads as follows: TGCGCCAGCAGCTTAAGTAGCCCTGCACAAGGCTACACCTTC. This gives the protein CASSLSSPAQGYTF.